One and the same sample provided the 30 T cell receptor beta chains below, sequenced in a study of cytotoxic CD8 clonotypes in ibrutinib-treated CLL. TCRdb's copy holds only in-frame clones and misses some; the assay was immunoSEQ multiplex PCR. Of tens of thousands of clones in the sample, approximately 71% were seen once. Sequenced material: PBMCs, taken after 24 months of ibrutinib treatment. These receptors were taken from a human donor with chronic lymphocytic leukemia.

In its sample, this clone was seen once. The chain is built from TRBV5-1 and TRBJ2-5; D possibly matches TRBD1 or TRBD2 (6 bases each). CDR3 length: 14 amino acids. Germline CDR1 and CDR2: SGHRS and YFSETQ. With 2 bases removed from V and 2 bases from J, the gap between germline ends came to 10 bases. The CDR3 nucleotides are TGCGCCAGCAGCTTACGGGGGCCGCAAGAGACCCAGTACTTC. Amino acid sequence: CASSLRGPQETQYF.

The rearrangement uses TRBV4-3 and TRBJ2-5; a weak D match, TRBD1 (5 bases). Germline lookup yields CDR1 LGHNA and CDR2 YSLEER. V was shortened by 3 bases and J by 3 bases, with 14 bases between the two germline ends. The CDR3 covers 15 residues. This CDR3 is CASSHSRGAEETQYF. CDR3 DNA: TGCGCCAGCAGCCATTCCCGTGGGGCCGAAGAGACCCAGTACTTC.

The chain employs TRBV4-1 and TRBJ1-5, with D possibly TRBD1 on 6 matching bases. CDR1 and CDR2 from the germline V gene are MGHRA and YSYEKL. The CDR3 runs to 14 residues. The V end lost 1 base, the J end lost 7 bases, and 11 bases lay between the germline ends. CDR3 loop: CASSQVLGGQPQHF. As DNA, the CDR3 is TGCGCCAGCAGCCAAGTCCTAGGGGGGCAGCCCCAGCATTTT.

The chain combines TRBV10-1 with TRBJ1-6, with D possibly being TRBD1 (5 bases). The germline V gene encodes CDR1 WNHNN and CDR2 SYGVQD (reference sequence). The CDR3 contains 19 residues. V dropped 6 bases and J dropped 0 bases, with 21 bases sitting between them. CDR3 nucleotide sequence: TGCGCCAGCAGGGCTAGTTGGGGGTTCCTCAGCTCCTATAATTCACCCCTCCACTTT. This codes for CASRASWGFLSSYNSPLHF.

In DNA form, the CDR3 reads TGCGCCAGCAGTGACCGGACTAGCGGGGGGGCCCTAGCCAAAAACATTCAGTACTTC. This encodes CASSDRTSGGALAKNIQYF. J is TRBJ2-4 and V is TRBV10-2; 15 bases match TRBD2. Per the germline V gene, CDR1 is WSHSY and CDR2 is SAAADI. This CDR3 comprises 19 residues. Germline trimming cut 3 bases from V and 0 bases from J; bases unmatched to any gene: 6.

The rearrangement joins TRBV28 to TRBJ2-7, with D perhaps TRBD1 (5 bases). The length of the CDR3 is 14 residues. V gave up 5 bases and J gave up 2 bases, with 13 bases separating them. Germline V gives CDR1 MDHEN, CDR2 SYDVKM. CDR3 loop: CASSPRRTTYEQYF. CDR3 sequence (DNA): TGTGCCAGCAGTCCCCGACGGACAACCTACGAGCAGTACTTC.

A remark on this clone: This same CDR3 is encoded by further DNA sequences in the sample. CDR3 amino acids: CASSLVYYNEQFF. The CDR3, as DNA: TGCGCCAGCAGCTTGGTTTATTACAATGAGCAGTTCTTC. The chain uses TRBV5-1 and TRBJ2-1; D is ambiguous. The ends were cut back, 0 bases at V and 4 bases at J, with 5 bases in the middle. This CDR3 is 13 amino acids long. Germline-derived CDR1 and CDR2 are SGHRS and YFSETQ.

For the CDR3, the DNA is TGTGCCAGCAGTCCCTCGGGGGGAGGGTCAGATACGCAGTATTTT. Its protein is CASSPSGGGSDTQYF. This chain connects TRBV28 to TRBJ2-3, with 7 bases matching TRBD2. V dropped 5 bases and J dropped 4; count of bases not matched to a gene: 9. CDR3 length equals 15 residues. Germline V CDR1 and CDR2: MDHEN, SYDVKM.

The chain joins TRBV7-9 to TRBJ2-3; D not resolved. This CDR3 is 14 amino acids long. Trimming pared 4 bases from V and 4 bases from J, leaving 12 bases between. Germline-derived CDR1 and CDR2 are SEHNR and FQNEAQ (reference sequence). CDR3 sequence reads: CASSSTLIPDTQYF. CDR3 nucleotide sequence: TGTGCCAGCAGCTCCACTCTCATTCCAGATACGCAGTATTTT.

This clone occurred once. The chain employs TRBV2 and TRBJ2-1; D remains unclear. Germline V gene sequence: CDR1 SNHLY, CDR2 FYNNEI. The CDR3 spans 11 residues. The germline V and J ends were trimmed by 7 bases and 6 bases, with 7 bases remaining between them. This CDR3 is CASTAFNEQFF. DNA of the CDR3: TGTGCCAGCACGGCCTTCAATGAGCAGTTCTTC.

The V call is TRBV28, the J call TRBJ1-2; a possible D gene is TRBD1 (5 bases). CDR1 and CDR2 from the germline V gene are MDHEN and SYDVKM. V gave up 7 bases and J gave up 0 bases, with 15 bases separating them. The CDR3 loop spans 15 amino acids. CDR3 loop: CASTPWGGTNYGYTF. CDR3 coding DNA: TGTGCCAGCACTCCTTGGGGGGGGACTAACTATGGCTACACCTTC.

This clone has just a few counts. The genes are TRBV2 and TRBJ1-5; D uncertain. V shed 3 bases and J shed 6 bases, with 9 bases lying between them. Looked up from germline, CDR1 is SNHLY and CDR2 is FYNNEI. The CDR3 consists of 13 residues. The CDR3 here is CASSESESQPQHF. In DNA form, the CDR3 reads TGTGCCAGCAGTGAGTCGGAGAGTCAGCCCCAGCATTTT.

The V gene is TRBV30, the J gene TRBJ2-7; 10 bases fit TRBD1. V lost 1 base to trimming and J lost 1 base; unmatched junction nucleotides: 4. The germline gives CDR1 GTSNPN, CDR2 SVGIG (reference sequence). CDR3 size: 15 residues. This CDR3 reads CAWSAGTGESYEQYF. For the CDR3, the DNA is TGTGCCTGGAGTGCCGGGACAGGGGAGTCCTACGAGCAGTACTTC.

The gene calls are TRBV4-3 and TRBJ2-5; D gene unclear. V was trimmed by 11 bases and J by 9 bases, leaving 7 bases between them. The germline CDR1 and CDR2 sequences are LGHNA and YSLEER. The CDR3 length is 8 residues. The CDR3 loop reads CASLAQYF. The CDR3, as DNA: TGCGCCTCCCTGGCCCAGTACTTC.

This chain joins TRBV9 and TRBJ2-3, with 8 bases identical to TRBD1. Germline CDR1 and CDR2: SGDLS and YYNGEE. The CDR3 is 16 residues long. The V gene end was trimmed by 0 bases and the J gene end by 6 bases; junction bases not matched to a gene: 9. The CDR3 coding sequence is TGTGCCAGCAGCGTAGAAACCAGGGGGCCGGGCGATACGCAGTATTTT. The encoded protein is CASSVETRGPGDTQYF.

The chain carries TRBV6-1 and TRBJ2-1; 9 bases line up with TRBD1. This CDR3 has 13 residues. After removal of 6 bases from V and 10 bases from J, the junction contained 7 bases not matched to a gene. CDR1 is MNHNS, CDR2 SASEGT, per germline. The CDR3 sequence is CASRQGAGSEQFF. The DNA for the CDR3 is TGTGCCAGCAGACAGGGGGCGGGTAGCGAGCAGTTCTTC.

This chain uses TRBV13 with TRBJ2-3, with a possible D match to TRBD2 (5 bases). Germline V gene data show CDR1 as PRHDT and CDR2 as FYEKMQ (reference sequence). Between the trimmed V and J ends, which lost 1 base and 5 bases, there was a span of 10 bases. CDR3 length: 14 amino acids. CDR3 sequence (DNA): TGTGCCAGCAGCTTAGAGGCGGGCATAGATACGCAGTATTTT. Its translation is CASSLEAGIDTQYF.

The DNA of the CDR3 is TGTGCCAGTAGTTCAAGATACGAGCAGTACTTC. As protein: CASSSRYEQYF. This sequence joins TRBV19 and TRBJ2-7; D gene unclear. The CDR3 contains 11 residues. V was shortened by 5 bases and J by 4 bases, with 6 bases between the two germline ends. Germline assignment: CDR1 LNHDA and CDR2 SQIVND (reference sequence). Using reference TRBV19 and TRBJ2-7 for the parts outside the CDR3, the full variable domain is DGGITQSPKYLFRKEGQNVTLSCEQNLNHDAMYWYRQDPGQGLRLIYYSQIVNDFQKGDIAEGYSVSREKKESFPLTVTSAQKNPTAFYLCASSSRYEQYFGPGTRLTVT.

The chain employs TRBV30 and TRBJ2-5; D might be TRBD1 (6 bases). This CDR3 spans 13 amino acids. With 2 bases removed from V and 2 bases from J, the gap between germline ends came to 9 bases. Germline V lookup: CDR1 GTSNPN, CDR2 SVGIG (reference sequence). CDR3 region: CAWSRGQQETQYF. In nucleotides, the CDR3 is TGTGCCTGGAGTAGAGGACAGCAAGAGACCCAGTACTTC.

On this clone: The sample contains more than one DNA sequence encoding this CDR3. The chain's CDR3 is CASSPGQTYEQYF. CDR3 DNA sequence: TGTGCCAGCTCACCAGGACAGACCTACGAGCAGTACTTC. This chain joins TRBV18 and TRBJ2-7; the D gene is possibly TRBD1 (6 bases). The CDR3 has 13 residues. Looked up from germline, CDR1 is KGHSH and CDR2 is LQKENI. Trimming took off 2 bases at V and 2 bases at J, with 7 bases between the two ends.

This sequence joins TRBV5-1 and TRBJ2-3; D is undetermined. CDR1 and CDR2 (germline): SGHRS, YFSETQ. The CDR3 is made up of 13 amino acids. V lost 2 bases and J lost 3, with 7 bases in between. The CDR3 spells CASSFTVTDTQYF. The CDR3 DNA reads TGCGCCAGCAGCTTTACGGTAACAGATACGCAGTATTTT.

This chain joins TRBV6-4 and TRBJ2-7, with TRBD2 matching over 11 bases. CDR3 size: 15 residues. The trim removed 0 bases at V and 2 bases at J, leaving 0 bases unmatched. Germline lookup yields CDR1 MRHNA and CDR2 SNTAGT. Written as DNA, the CDR3 is TGTGCCAGCAGTGACTCTAGCGGGGGGGCCTACGAGCAGTACTTC. It codes for CASSDSSGGAYEQYF.

This clone was seen a handful of times. The chain uses TRBV10-2 and TRBJ2-5; D gene unclear. The CDR3 length is 13 residues. Trimming removed 0 bases at V and 4 bases at J, with 6 bases between. Germline CDR1 WSHSY, CDR2 SAAADI. This CDR3 reads CASSESRAETQYF. The CDR3 DNA sequence: TGCGCCAGCAGTGAGTCGAGAGCAGAGACCCAGTACTTC.

The gene calls are TRBV27 and TRBJ2-7, with a possible D match to TRBD1 (5 bases). Germline CDR1 and CDR2: MNHEY and SMNVEV (reference sequence). This CDR3 is 14 amino acids long. V lost 4 bases and J 0 bases, leaving 10 bases between the germline ends. Here the CDR3 DNA reads TGTGCCAGCAGTTACAGGTCCTTCTCCTACGAGCAGTACTTC. It codes for CASSYRSFSYEQYF.

The gene calls are TRBV19 and TRBJ1-2, with TRBD1 matching 8 bases. Germline V gene sequence: CDR1 LNHDA, CDR2 SQIVND (reference sequence). J gave up 4 bases and V 5 bases, and 18 bases lay outside the gene matches. The CDR3 spans 18 residues. CDR3 sequence (DNA): TGTGCCAGTAGTTTTGCACATGACAGGGGAAGATTAGGCTATGGCTACACCTTC. Translation: CASSFAHDRGRLGYGYTF.

The genes are TRBV5-6 and TRBJ1-6, with no clear D. This CDR3 has 13 amino acids. CDR1 and CDR2 from the germline V gene are SGHDT and YYEEEE. V gave up 3 bases and J gave up 7 bases, with 8 bases separating them. The CDR3 sequence is CASSSGQNSPLHF. The CDR3 region has the DNA TGTGCCAGCAGCTCTGGGCAGAATTCACCCCTCCACTTT.

This clone came up a few times. The gene calls are TRBV27 and TRBJ1-5; possibly TRBD1 for D (5 bases). The V gene's germline CDR1 is MNHEY and CDR2 SMNVEV (reference sequence). Between the trimmed V and J ends, which lost 4 bases and 3 bases, there was a span of 10 bases. CDR3 length: 14 residues. The CDR3 sequence is CASSSRQPNQPQHF. The CDR3 DNA reads as TGTGCCAGCAGTTCCCGACAGCCCAATCAGCCCCAGCATTTT.

The chain uses TRBV11-2 and TRBJ1-3; D gene uncertain. V was shortened by 5 bases and J by 2 bases, with 7 bases between the two germline ends. In germline, CDR1 is SGHAT, CDR2 FQNNGV. There are 13 residues in the CDR3. DNA for the CDR3: TGTGCCAGCAGCCCTAGCCCTGGAAACACCATATATTTT. Translating gives CASSPSPGNTIYF.

The chain couples TRBV5-6 to TRBJ2-3; 10 nucleotides align to TRBD1. The CDR3 is made up of 15 amino acids. J lost 4 bases, V lost 3 bases, and 5 bases had no gene match. The germline CDR1 and CDR2 sequences are SGHDT and YYEEEE. CDR3 in amino acids: CASSSPGQGPDTQYF. CDR3 bases: TGTGCCAGCAGCTCCCCGGGACAGGGGCCAGATACGCAGTATTTT.

The chain has TRBV7-6 and TRBJ2-5; no firm D call. Germline values: CDR1 SGHVS, CDR2 FNYEAQ. V lost 4 bases and J 5 bases, leaving 11 bases between the germline ends. This CDR3 is built from 13 residues. The CDR3 sequence is CASSSAGYETQYF. The CDR3 bases are TGTGCCAGCAGCTCCGCCGGATATGAGACCCAGTACTTC.